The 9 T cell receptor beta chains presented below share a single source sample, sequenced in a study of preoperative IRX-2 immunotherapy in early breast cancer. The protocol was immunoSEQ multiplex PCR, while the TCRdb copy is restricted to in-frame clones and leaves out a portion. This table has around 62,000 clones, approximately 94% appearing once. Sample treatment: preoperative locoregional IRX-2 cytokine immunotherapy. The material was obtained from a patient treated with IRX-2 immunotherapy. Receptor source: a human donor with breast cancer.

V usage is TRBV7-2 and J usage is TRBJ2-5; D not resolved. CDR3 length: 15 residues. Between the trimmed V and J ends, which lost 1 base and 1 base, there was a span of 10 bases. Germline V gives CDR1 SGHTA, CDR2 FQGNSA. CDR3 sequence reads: CASSLGWASQETQYF. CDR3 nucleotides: TGTGCCAGCAGCTTAGGATGGGCTAGCCAAGAGACCCAGTACTTC. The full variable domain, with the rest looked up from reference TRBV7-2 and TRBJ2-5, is GAGVSQSPSNKVTEKGKDVELRCDPISGHTALYWYRQSLGQGLEFLIYFQGNSAPDKSGLPSDRFSAERTGGSVSTLTIQRTQQEDSAVYLCASSLGWASQETQYFGPGTRLLVL.

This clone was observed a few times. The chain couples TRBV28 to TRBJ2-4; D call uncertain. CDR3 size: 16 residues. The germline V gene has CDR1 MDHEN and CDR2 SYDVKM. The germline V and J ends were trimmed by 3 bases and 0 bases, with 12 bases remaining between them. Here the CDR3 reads CASSFPAAVAKNIQYF. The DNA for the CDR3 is TGTGCCAGCAGTTTTCCGGCGGCAGTAGCCAAAAACATTCAGTACTTC.

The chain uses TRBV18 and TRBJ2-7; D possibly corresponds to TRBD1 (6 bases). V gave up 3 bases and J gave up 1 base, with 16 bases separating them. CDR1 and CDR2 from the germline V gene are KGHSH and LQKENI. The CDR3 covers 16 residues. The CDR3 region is CASSPTTGTNSYEQYF. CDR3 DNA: TGTGCCAGCTCACCGACAACCGGGACAAATTCCTACGAGCAGTACTTC. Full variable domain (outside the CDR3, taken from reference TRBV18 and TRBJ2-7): NAGVMQNPRHLVRRRGQEARLRCSPMKGHSHVYWYRQLPEEGLKFMVYLQKENIIDESGMPKERFSAEFPKEGPSILRIQQVVRGDSAAYFCASSPTTGTNSYEQYFGPGTRLTVT.

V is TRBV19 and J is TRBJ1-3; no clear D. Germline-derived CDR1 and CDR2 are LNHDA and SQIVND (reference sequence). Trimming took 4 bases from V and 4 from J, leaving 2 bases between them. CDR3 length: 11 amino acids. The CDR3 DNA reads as TGTGCCAGTAGTACGGGAAACACCATATATTTT. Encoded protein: CASSTGNTIYF.

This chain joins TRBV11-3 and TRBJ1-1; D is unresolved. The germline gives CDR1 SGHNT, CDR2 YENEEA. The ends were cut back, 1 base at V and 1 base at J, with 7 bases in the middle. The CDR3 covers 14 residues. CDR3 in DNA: TGTGCCAGCAGCTTAGGACACCCGAACACTGAAGCTTTCTTT. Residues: CASSLGHPNTEAFF.

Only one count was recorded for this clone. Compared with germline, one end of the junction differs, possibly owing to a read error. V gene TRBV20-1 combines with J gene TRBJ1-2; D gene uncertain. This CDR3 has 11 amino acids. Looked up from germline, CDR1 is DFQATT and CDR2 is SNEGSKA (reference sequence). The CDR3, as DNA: TGCAGTGCTAGAGATCTGAAGGGTTGGTCCTTC. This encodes CSARDLKGWSF.

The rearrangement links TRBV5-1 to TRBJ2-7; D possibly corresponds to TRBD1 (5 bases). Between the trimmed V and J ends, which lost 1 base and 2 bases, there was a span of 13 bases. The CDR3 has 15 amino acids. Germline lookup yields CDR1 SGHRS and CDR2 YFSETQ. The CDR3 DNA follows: TGCGCCAGCAGCTTGAGGCAGGGAAGGGCCTACGAGCAGTACTTC. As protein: CASSLRQGRAYEQYF.

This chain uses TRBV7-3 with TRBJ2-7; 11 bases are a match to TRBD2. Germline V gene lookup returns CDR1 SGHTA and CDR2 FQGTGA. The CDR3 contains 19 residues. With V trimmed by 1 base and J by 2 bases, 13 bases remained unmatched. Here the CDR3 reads CASSLRGGLAGGPAYEQYF. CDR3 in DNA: TGTGCCAGCAGCTTAAGGGGGGGGCTAGCGGGAGGTCCCGCCTACGAGCAGTACTTC.

The CDR3 reads CASITPRGEQFF. CDR3 bases: TGTGCCAGCATAACCCCCCGGGGCGAGCAGTTCTTC. The chain is built from TRBV6-5 and TRBJ2-1; D is possibly TRBD1 or TRBD2 (5 bases each). Trimming took off 7 bases at V and 10 bases at J, with 14 bases between the two ends. The CDR3 consists of 12 residues. Looked up from germline, CDR1 is MNHEY and CDR2 is SVGAGI.